The 14 T cell receptor beta chains presented below share a single source sample, sequenced in a study of blood T cell repertoires in COVID-19. Some clones are missing from TCRdb's copy, which holds only in-frame ones; the method was immunoSEQ multiplex PCR. This sample has about 86,000 clones, with 80% to 85% found just once. The sequencing input was peripheral blood. Every receptor here comes from a woman of 80 years or more with active or convalescent COVID-19.

The J gene is TRBJ2-7, the V gene TRBV19; TRBD1 is a possible D gene (5 bases). Trimming stripped 5 bases from V and 2 bases from J, with 10 bases between. CDR3 length: 13 residues. Germline V lookup: CDR1 LNHDA, CDR2 SQIVND (reference sequence). This CDR3 reads CASSPQAPYEQYF. DNA for the CDR3: TGTGCCAGTAGTCCACAGGCCCCCTACGAGCAGTACTTC.

This chain links TRBV7-2 with TRBJ1-3, with TRBD1 identical over 7 bases. The germline V gene encodes CDR1 SGHTA and CDR2 FQGNSA. The CDR3 consists of 16 residues. After removal of 1 base from V and 4 bases from J, the junction contained 7 bases not matched to a gene. CDR3 nucleotides: TGTGCCAGCAGCTTAGAGGGACAGATTCCCGGAAACACCATATATTTT. Its protein is CASSLEGQIPGNTIYF.

This chain uses TRBV10-3 with TRBJ2-7; D may be TRBD1 (6 bases). CDR3 size: 14 residues. Germline V gives CDR1 ENHRY, CDR2 SYGVKD. V gave up 3 bases and J gave up 3 bases, with 12 bases separating them. The CDR3 loop is CAISDGQGIYEQYF. Here the CDR3 DNA reads TGTGCCATCAGTGATGGCCAGGGGATCTACGAGCAGTACTTC.

V usage is TRBV9 and J usage is TRBJ1-2; 11 bases are shared with TRBD1. The V and J ends lost 0 bases and 4 bases, in that order; junction bases with no gene match: 2. The CDR3 is made up of 15 amino acids. Looked up from germline, CDR1 is SGDLS and CDR2 is YYNGEE. CDR3 DNA sequence: TGTGCCAGCAGCGTAGGCGGGACAGGGGGCTATGGCTACACCTTC. This sequence encodes CASSVGGTGGYGYTF.

The chain joins TRBV6-5 to TRBJ1-6, with TRBD1 as a possible D gene (6 bases). The CDR3 has 15 amino acids. With 2 bases removed from V and 5 bases from J, the gap between germline ends came to 10 bases. Germline-derived CDR1 and CDR2 are MNHEY and SVGAGI. The CDR3 sequence is CASSYVTGHNSPLHF. The CDR3 nucleotides are TGTGCCAGCAGTTACGTTACAGGGCATAATTCACCCCTCCACTTT.

As for this clone: An end of the junction does not agree with germline; a read error may underlie this. The chain employs TRBV27 and TRBJ2-6, with TRBD1 as a possible D gene (6 bases). Germline-derived CDR1 and CDR2 are MNHEY and SMNVEV (reference sequence). The CDR3 spans 19 residues. The DNA of the CDR3 is TGTGCCAGCAGCTTATTTCAGTATGGACAGCCCTCTGGGGCCAACGTCCTGACTTTC. It codes for CASSLFQYGQPSGANVLTF.

The V and J genes are TRBV20-1 and TRBJ2-7; D remains ambiguous. Germline V lookup: CDR1 DFQATT, CDR2 SNEGSKA (reference sequence). This CDR3 contains 11 residues. CDR3 loop: CSARWAYEQYF. The DNA for the CDR3 is TGCAGCGCGAGGTGGGCCTACGAGCAGTACTTC.

The chain has TRBV6-1 and TRBJ1-6; D might be TRBD1 (6 bases). From germline, CDR1 is MNHNS and CDR2 SASEGT. The CDR3 runs to 15 residues. V was shortened by 0 bases and J by 6 bases, with 9 bases between the two germline ends. The CDR3 sequence is CASSEAGASNSPLHF. The CDR3 DNA sequence: TGTGCCAGCAGTGAAGCGGGGGCTTCTAATTCACCCCTCCACTTT.

CDR3 bases: TGCGCCAGCAGCCAAGTGGGGCAGGGAGGGGGGGAGCTGTTTTTT. Its translation is CASSQVGQGGGELFF. This rearrangement joins TRBV4-1 to TRBJ2-2; 7 bases map to TRBD2. This CDR3 is built from 15 residues. In germline, CDR1 is MGHRA, CDR2 YSYEKL. The ends lost 1 base at V and 8 bases at J; junction bases unmatched: 7.

The rearrangement joins TRBV5-1 to TRBJ1-5, with no clear D. V lost 4 bases and J lost 5, with 10 bases in between. This CDR3 contains 13 residues. Looked up from germline, CDR1 is SGHRS and CDR2 is YFSETQ. The CDR3 is CASSPDTDQPQHF. Written as DNA, the CDR3 is TGCGCCAGCAGCCCTGACACCGATCAGCCCCAGCATTTT. Based on the CDR3 plus reference TRBV5-1 and TRBJ1-5, the full variable domain is KAGVTQTPRYLIKTRGQQVTLSCSPISGHRSVSWYQQTPGQGLQFLFEYFSETQRNKGNFPGRFSGRQFSNSRSEMNVSTLELGDSALYLCASSPDTDQPQHFGDGTRLSIL.

The V and J genes are TRBV2 and TRBJ1-2, with 8 bases fitting TRBD1. The germline CDR1 and CDR2 sequences are SNHLY and FYNNEI. The CDR3 loop spans 13 amino acids. With V trimmed by 6 bases and J by 7 bases, 7 bases remained unmatched. For the CDR3, the DNA is TGTGCCAGCAGCATGACAGGGGTGGGTGGCTACACCTTC. The encoded protein is CASSMTGVGGYTF.

The rearrangement links TRBV28 to TRBJ2-1; D uncertain. Looked up from germline, CDR1 is MDHEN and CDR2 is SYDVKM. Trimming removed 3 bases from V and 7 bases from J, with 13 bases in between. The CDR3 spans 14 residues. In nucleotides, the CDR3 is TGTGCCAGCAGTTTTCTAAACGCCTGGAATGAGCAGTTCTTC. Encoded protein: CASSFLNAWNEQFF.

This chain uses TRBV11-2 with TRBJ2-7, with TRBD2 identical over 13 bases. The CDR3 consists of 15 residues. The ends lost 5 bases at V and 7 bases at J; junction bases unmatched: 8. Germline CDR1 reads SGHAT; CDR2 reads FQNNGV. CDR3 region: CASSTGTSGTGEQYF. DNA of the CDR3: TGTGCCAGCAGCACCGGGACTAGCGGGACGGGGGAGCAGTACTTC.

This clone was picked up one time. J is TRBJ1-1 and V is TRBV27, with a weak D call TRBD1 (5 bases). This CDR3 comprises 15 residues. CDR1 and CDR2 (germline): MNHEY, SMNVEV (reference sequence). Between the trimmed V and J ends, which lost 2 bases and 0 bases, there was a span of 10 bases. The CDR3 DNA follows: TGTGCCAGCAGTTTAGGGGCAGGGATGAACACTGAAGCTTTCTTT. This encodes CASSLGAGMNTEAFF.